The TCR beta chain under discussion was sequenced for a study of shared clonotypes between healthy human individuals. Study information: CD8 memory received one plate per donor, CD8 naive two, CD4 memory three and CD4 naive three. Regarding the study as a whole: Compared with memory subsets, naive subsets generally had larger estimated richness. Non-shared clonotypes had lower generation probabilities than clonotypes shared by all four sorted-subset donors.

About this clone: The antigen remains unidentified.

Per germline, CDR1 SGHNT and CDR2 YYREEE (reference sequence). V was clipped by 1 base and J by 4 bases, with 10 bases between them. The CDR3 has 14 amino acids. Only Caucasian adults living in Nashville, Tennessee served as donors. Repertoires were generated with immunoSEQ multiplex PCR, while TCRdb's copy carries only in-frame clones and drops some. This table holds 2 million to 2.5 million clones, 85% to 95% found once. This sequence originates from a young man in good health. Some clones in this sample may be carry-over from other donors' samples. Sequencing was carried out using naive CD4+ T cells from PBMCs. Subset meaning: CD45RA+ positively selected. The chain has TRBV5-4 and TRBJ2-3; D possibly corresponds to TRBD2 (5 bases). CDR3 loop: CASSLLIASDTQYF. As DNA, the CDR3 is TGTGCCAGCAGCTTGTTAATAGCGTCAGATACGCAGTATTTT.